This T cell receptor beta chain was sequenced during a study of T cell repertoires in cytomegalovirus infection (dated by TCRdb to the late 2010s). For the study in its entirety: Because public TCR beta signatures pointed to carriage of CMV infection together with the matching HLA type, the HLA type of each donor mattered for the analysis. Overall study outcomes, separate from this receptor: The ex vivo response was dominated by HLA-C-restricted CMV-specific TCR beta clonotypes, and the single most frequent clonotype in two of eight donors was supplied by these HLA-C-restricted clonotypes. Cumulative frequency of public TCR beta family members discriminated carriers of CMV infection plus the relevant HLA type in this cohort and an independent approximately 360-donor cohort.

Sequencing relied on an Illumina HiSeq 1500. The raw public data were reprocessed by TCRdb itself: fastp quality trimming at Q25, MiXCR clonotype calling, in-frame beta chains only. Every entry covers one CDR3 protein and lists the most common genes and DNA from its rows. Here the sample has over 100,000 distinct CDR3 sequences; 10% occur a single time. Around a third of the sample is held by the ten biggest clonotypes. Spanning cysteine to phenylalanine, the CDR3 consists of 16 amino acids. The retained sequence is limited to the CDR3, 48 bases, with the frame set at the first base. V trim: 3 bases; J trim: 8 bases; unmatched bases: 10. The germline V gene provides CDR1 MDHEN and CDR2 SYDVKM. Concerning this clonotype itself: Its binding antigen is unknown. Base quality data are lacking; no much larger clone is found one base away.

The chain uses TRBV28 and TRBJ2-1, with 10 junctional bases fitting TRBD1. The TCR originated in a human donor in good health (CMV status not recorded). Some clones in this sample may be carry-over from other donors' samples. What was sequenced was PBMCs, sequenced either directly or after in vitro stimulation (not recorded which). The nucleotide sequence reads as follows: TGTGCCAGCAGTTTCCGAAAACCGACAGGGGGCTATGAGCAGTTCTTC. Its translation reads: CASSFRKPTGGYEQFF.